What follows are 25 T cell receptor beta chains derived from one specimen sequenced in a study of metastatic and nonmetastatic thyroid tumors. TCRdb re-analyzed the PCR reads through MiXCR. The table includes some 42,000 clones, around 27% detected once. Patients were all untreated before their thyroid surgery. The specimen was blood. These receptors all stem from a male donor with papillary thyroid cancer or a benign thyroid nodule (not recorded which). Some clones in this sample may be carry-over from other donors' samples.

The V and J genes are TRBV5-1 and TRBJ2-7, with D hard to call. Germline V gene sequence: CDR1 SGHRS, CDR2 YFSETQ. Trimming removed 2 bases from V and 6 bases from J, with 15 bases in between. The CDR3 spans 14 residues. In DNA, the CDR3 is TGCGCCAGCAGCTTTGGGTCAGGTTCTGTCGAGCAGTACTTC. Translating gives CASSFGSGSVEQYF.

On this clone itself: An end of the junction does not agree with germline; a read error may underlie this. V and J are TRBV7-2 and TRBJ2-4; possible D gene TRBD2, 6 bases. The CDR3 consists of 15 residues. Per the germline V gene, CDR1 is SGHTA and CDR2 is FQGNSA. The CDR3 DNA reads TGTGCCAGCAGCCTTTGGGGAGGCCGCAAAAACATTCATTACTTC. It specifies CASSLWGGRKNIHYF.

The chain is built from TRBV2 and TRBJ1-6, with a tentative D call TRBD1 (5 bases). V lost 3 bases and J 4 bases, leaving 10 bases between the germline ends. The CDR3 is made up of 15 amino acids. The germline CDR1 and CDR2 sequences are SNHLY and FYNNEI. The CDR3 region has the DNA TGTGCCAGCAGTGAGCGGGGGATTTATAATTCACCCCTCCACTTT. Amino acids: CASSERGIYNSPLHF. Full variable domain (rest looked up from reference TRBV2 and TRBJ1-6): EPEVTQTPSHQVTQMGQEVILRCVPISNHLYFYWYRQILGQKVEFLVSFYNNEISEKSEIFDDQFSVERPDGSNFTLKIRSTKLEDSAMYFCASSERGIYNSPLHFGNGTRLTVT.

This clone appeared once. The genes are TRBV5-1 and TRBJ1-1; D unclear. The length of the CDR3 is 15 residues. V lost 0 bases, J lost 3 bases, and 12 bases lay in between. CDR1 is SGHRS and CDR2 is YFSETQ in the germline V gene. The CDR3 protein is CASSLEAGAYTEAFF. For the CDR3, the DNA is TGCGCCAGCAGCTTGGAGGCGGGAGCGTACACTGAAGCTTTCTTT.

This clone was detected a few times. The rearrangement links TRBV6-5 to TRBJ2-7; possibly TRBD2 for D (5 bases). The CDR3 consists of 16 residues. Per germline, CDR1 MNHEY and CDR2 SVGAGI. V was shortened by 2 bases and J by 2 bases, with 16 bases between the two germline ends. The chain's CDR3 is CASSYAAGLETYEQYF. CDR3 DNA: TGTGCCAGCAGTTACGCCGCGGGTCTAGAAACCTACGAGCAGTACTTC.

The J gene is TRBJ1-2, the V gene TRBV20-1; no definite D call. This CDR3 has 15 residues. Trimming shortened V by 5 bases and J by 0 bases, and 16 bases separated the two germline ends. CDR1 DFQATT and CDR2 SNEGSKA come from the germline V gene (reference sequence). The CDR3 coding sequence is TGCAGTGCTGGTAGGCCTGCGGCAGCTAACTATGGCTACACCTTC. Translated: CSAGRPAAANYGYTF.

Relative to its sample, this clone is medium-sized. V gene TRBV27 combines with J gene TRBJ2-7, with 10 nucleotides matching TRBD2. This CDR3 region has 17 residues. V was clipped by 3 bases and J by 4 bases; unmatched bases: 12. Per germline, CDR1 MNHEY and CDR2 SMNVEV (reference sequence). CDR3 bases: TGTGCCAGCAGTTTGAATGGGGCTAGCGGGAGATTTTACGAGCAGTACTTC. Protein product: CASSLNGASGRFYEQYF.

On this clone: Possible read error: a much larger clone is one base away. The chain couples TRBV18 to TRBJ2-5; no reliable D call. The CDR3 extends over 15 amino acids. The V end lost 6 bases, the J end lost 3 bases, and 17 bases lay between the germline ends. CDR1 is KGHSH, CDR2 LQKENI, per germline. CDR3 bases: TGTGCCAGCTCCCCGTCAGCGTTTGTCGAAGAGACCCAGTACTTC. This encodes CASSPSAFVEETQYF.

The CDR3 DNA reads TGTGCCAGCAGCGTGGACAGGGGAACTGAAGCTTTCTTT. It translates to CASSVDRGTEAFF. This chain uses TRBV5-4 with TRBJ1-1, with 9 bases lining up with TRBD1. V lost 4 bases, J lost 5 bases, and 3 bases stayed unmatched. Germline CDR1 and CDR2: SGHNT and YYREEE (reference sequence). The CDR3 spans 13 residues.

This chain uses TRBV6-4 with TRBJ2-1; D may be TRBD1 or TRBD2 (6 bases each). Germline V gene sequence: CDR1 MRHNA, CDR2 SNTAGT. This CDR3 is 13 amino acids long. Trimming cost V 4 bases and J 8 bases, with 12 bases left between them. The CDR3 region has the DNA TGTGCCAGCAGTGGATCAGGGGAGGATGAGCAGTTCTTC. Protein: CASSGSGEDEQFF.

J is TRBJ2-7 and V is TRBV11-2; TRBD1 agrees at 8 bases. Unmatched junction bases numbered 9, after V lost 5 bases and J lost 3 bases. From germline, CDR1 is SGHAT and CDR2 FQNNGV. This CDR3 is built from 15 residues. CDR3 nucleotide sequence: TGTGCCAGCAGCGGTGGGACAGGCTACCACTACGAGCAGTACTTC. This codes for CASSGGTGYHYEQYF.

This sequence joins TRBV18 and TRBJ1-6; perhaps TRBD1 as D (5 bases). The germline V and J ends were trimmed by 0 bases and 6 bases, with 9 bases remaining between them. Looked up from germline, CDR1 is KGHSH and CDR2 is LQKENI. The CDR3 runs to 15 residues. This CDR3 reads CASSPPGRVNSPLHF. The CDR3 bases are TGTGCCAGCTCACCACCGGGACGGGTTAATTCACCCCTCCACTTT.

This clone was picked up a small number of times. The CDR3 DNA is TGTGCCAGCAGTCACACCGGACAGGGGGGAGGTCAGCCCCAGCATTTT. This sequence encodes CASSHTGQGGGQPQHF. This sequence joins TRBV6-1 and TRBJ1-5; 10 bases align to TRBD1. Germline loops: CDR1 MNHNS, CDR2 SASEGT. The CDR3 has 16 amino acids. V was clipped by 5 bases and J by 6 bases; unmatched bases: 10.

Ten or more counts support this clone. This chain connects TRBV4-1 to TRBJ2-1; 7 positions agree with TRBD2. This CDR3 region has 16 residues. The trim removed 0 bases at V and 3 bases at J, leaving 5 bases unmatched. Germline loops: CDR1 MGHRA, CDR2 YSYEKL. The CDR3 nucleotides read TGCGCCAGCAGCCAAGACCCTAGCGGTTTCTACAATGAGCAGTTCTTC. Translating it yields CASSQDPSGFYNEQFF.

By proportion, this clone is medium-sized. The V and J genes are TRBV12-3 or TRBV12-4 and TRBJ2-7, with D perhaps TRBD2 (6 bases). This CDR3 has 12 amino acids. Deletions cut 5 bases from V and 5 bases from J, with 10 bases between. CDR3 protein: CASSASGDEQYF. The DNA for the CDR3 is TGTGCCAGCAGTGCCTCGGGGGACGAGCAGTACTTC.

The rearrangement uses TRBV20-1 and TRBJ1-2, with no clear D. The CDR3 runs 14 residues. The germline V gene encodes CDR1 DFQATT and CDR2 SNEGSKA (reference sequence). Trimming took 0 bases from V and 2 from J, leaving 10 bases between them. CDR3 amino acids: CSARDLARNYGYTF. The CDR3 DNA reads TGCAGTGCTAGAGATCTCGCCAGAAACTATGGCTACACCTTC.

In its sample, this clone was seen a few times. The chain combines TRBV20-1 with TRBJ2-7; D is possibly TRBD1 (7 bases). The V end lost 3 bases, the J end lost 0 bases, and 15 bases lay between the germline ends. Germline assignment: CDR1 DFQATT and CDR2 SNEGSKA (reference sequence). This CDR3 is 15 amino acids long. The CDR3 nucleotides read TGCAGTGCTAGGGCGGGACAGTCAATCTCCTACGAGCAGTACTTC. Translated, it gives CSARAGQSISYEQYF.

The V call is TRBV5-8, the J call TRBJ1-1; 7 bases are shared with TRBD1. CDR1 SGHTS and CDR2 YDEGEE come from the germline V gene. V trimming: 3 bases; J trimming: 2 bases; junction bases outside the gene matches: 4. CDR3 size: 14 residues. The CDR3 coding sequence is TGTGCCAGCAGCTGGGGGACAGAAAACACTGAAGCTTTCTTT. It specifies CASSWGTENTEAFF.

V and J are TRBV2 and TRBJ2-5; no definite D call. Trimming cost V 0 bases and J 5 bases, with 4 bases left between them. The CDR3 is 12 residues long. Germline loops: CDR1 SNHLY, CDR2 FYNNEI. The CDR3 nucleotides read TGTGCCAGCAGTGAAGCTAGCGAGACCCAGTACTTC. The encoded protein is CASSEASETQYF.

A few counts support this clone. The V and J genes are TRBV5-1 and TRBJ2-7, with 9 bases aligning to TRBD1. The CDR3 is 15 amino acids. Germline CDR1 SGHRS, CDR2 YFSETQ. Germline trimming cut 0 bases from V and 4 bases from J; bases unmatched to any gene: 5. The CDR3 region is CASSLDPGQGYEQYF. In DNA form, the CDR3 reads TGCGCCAGCAGCTTGGACCCGGGACAGGGTTACGAGCAGTACTTC.

Many counts were recorded for this clone. The V gene is TRBV6-1, the J gene TRBJ1-4, with TRBD1 identical over 7 bases. The CDR3 loop spans 15 amino acids. Germline-derived CDR1 and CDR2 are MNHNS and SASEGT. V dropped 1 base and J dropped 7; count of bases not matched to a gene: 6. CDR3 sequence: CASSEGGGGGEKLFF. The CDR3 region has the DNA TGTGCCAGCAGTGAAGGGGGAGGGGGCGGTGAAAAACTGTTTTTT.

In its sample, this clone was seen many times. V gene TRBV20-1 combines with J gene TRBJ1-2; D call uncertain. Germline CDR1 reads DFQATT; CDR2 reads SNEGSKA (reference sequence). The germline V and J ends were trimmed by 0 bases and 2 bases, with 7 bases remaining between them. This CDR3 has 13 residues. The CDR3, as DNA: TGCAGTGCTAGAGATTGGCAAAACTATGGCTACACCTTC. Residues: CSARDWQNYGYTF.

This clone was recorded many times. The chain is built from TRBV10-2 and TRBJ2-3, with D perhaps matching TRBD2 (6 bases). This CDR3 comprises 15 residues. In germline, CDR1 is WSHSY, CDR2 SAAADI. The V and J ends lost 5 bases and 5 bases respectively, with 17 bases between them. The CDR3 DNA reads as TGCGCCAGCAGTCCAATAGTACTAGCAATAGATACGCAGTATTTT. Translating gives CASSPIVLAIDTQYF.

This clone has a count of ten or more. The chain joins TRBV12-3 or TRBV12-4 to TRBJ1-1; unclear D gene. Trimming removed 4 bases from V and 4 bases from J, with 10 bases in between. The CDR3 spans 13 residues. CDR3 DNA: TGTGCCAGCAGTTCCTTGGGAGGCACTGAAGCTTTCTTT. This codes for CASSSLGGTEAFF.

This clone was seen only a few times. The chain employs TRBV12-3 or TRBV12-4 and TRBJ1-2; D is ambiguous. The V gene lost 6 bases and the J gene lost 7 bases, with 15 bases spanning the gap. CDR3 length: 13 residues. The CDR3 here is CASSRVTAGGYTF. The CDR3 DNA reads TGTGCCAGCAGCCGCGTGACCGCGGGTGGCTACACCTTC.